The rows below give T cell receptor beta chains drawn from one sample of a study of blood T cell repertoires in COVID-19. Using immunoSEQ multiplex PCR, the repertoire was profiled, and TCRdb retains in-frame clones only, with some absent. The sample shows tens of thousands of clones, roughly 85% of them seen only once. The specimen sequenced was peripheral blood. Every receptor here comes from a man aged 55 to 70 with active or convalescent COVID-19. Each CDR3 is given with its conserved first and last residue. A D gene is named only where the DNA matches it firmly. Size tells how often a clone was seen (once, few, many) or the class of an expanded clone, and some rows leave it out.

clone size: few; D gene: NA; J gene: TRBJ2-2; V gene: TRBV5-1; CDR3 length: 16; CDR3 DNA: TGCGCCAGCAGCGCAACTGGAGATCGGGGCACCGGGGAGCTGTTTTTT; CDR3 protein: CASSATGDRGTGELFF
clone size: NA; D gene: NA; J gene: TRBJ1-4; V gene: TRBV27; CDR3 length: 12; CDR3 DNA: TGTGCCACCGGAGGAGTTAATGAAAAACTGTTTTTT; CDR3 protein: CATGGVNEKLFF
clone size: NA; D gene: NA; J gene: TRBJ2-3; V gene: TRBV5-8; CDR3 length: 14; CDR3 DNA: TGTGCCAGCAGCTTACGGGGGATCACAGATACGCAGTATTTT; CDR3 protein: CASSLRGITDTQYF
clone size: NA; D gene: NA; J gene: TRBJ2-7; V gene: TRBV9; CDR3 length: 16; CDR3 DNA: TGTGCCAGCAGCGTAGGGGTAGGGGCGAGGATCTACGAGCAGTACTTC; CDR3 protein: CASSVGVGARIYEQYF
clone size: NA; D gene: TRBD1; J gene: TRBJ1-1; V gene: TRBV3-1/TRBV3-2; CDR3 length: 13; CDR3 DNA: TGTGCCAGCAGCCAACAGGGGGCGGGTGAAGCTTTCTTT; CDR3 protein: CASSQQGAGEAFF
clone size: once; D gene: TRBD1; J gene: TRBJ1-5; V gene: TRBV7-9; CDR3 length: 12; CDR3 DNA: TGTGCCAGCAATACAGGGGATCAGCCCCAGCATTTT; CDR3 protein: CASNTGDQPQHF
clone size: NA; D gene: TRBD1; J gene: TRBJ1-1; V gene: TRBV19; CDR3 length: 14; CDR3 DNA: TGTGCCAGTACCCGGGACAGAGCGAACACTGAAGCTTTCTTT; CDR3 protein: CASTRDRANTEAFF
clone size: NA; D gene: TRBD1; J gene: TRBJ2-3; V gene: TRBV25-1; CDR3 length: 14; CDR3 DNA: TGTGCCACCACCCGGGACAGGGGCACAGATACGCAGTATTTT; CDR3 protein: CATTRDRGTDTQYF
clone size: NA; D gene: TRBD2; J gene: TRBJ2-3; V gene: TRBV5-1; CDR3 length: 17; CDR3 DNA: TGCGCCAGCAGCTTGGCCCTAGCGGGGGGGCGGACAGATACGCAGTATTTT; CDR3 protein: CASSLALAGGRTDTQYF
clone size: few; D gene: NA; J gene: TRBJ1-5; V gene: TRBV12-2; CDR3 length: 16; CDR3 DNA: TGTGCAAGTCGCCCGTTCTTTAGCGTTAGCAATCAGCCCCAGCATTTT; CDR3 protein: CASRPFFSVSNQPQHF
clone size: NA; D gene: TRBD1; J gene: TRBJ2-2; V gene: TRBV18; CDR3 length: 12; CDR3 DNA: TGTGCCAGCTCAAGGGGGCTCGGGGAGCTGTTTTTT; CDR3 protein: CASSRGLGELFF
clone size: NA; D gene: NA; J gene: TRBJ1-6; V gene: TRBV6-5; CDR3 length: 15; CDR3 DNA: TGTGCCAGCAGACCCGACGGAGGCGAGGCTTCACCCCTCCACTTT; CDR3 protein: CASRPDGGEASPLHF
clone size: NA; D gene: NA; J gene: TRBJ2-3; V gene: TRBV29-1; CDR3 length: 12; CDR3 DNA: TGCAGCGTTGAACCCTCCACAGATACGCAGTATTTT; CDR3 protein: CSVEPSTDTQYF
clone size: NA; D gene: NA; J gene: TRBJ2-5; V gene: TRBV19; CDR3 length: 14; CDR3 DNA: TGTGCCAGTAGTTCGACTCCATCCCAAGAGACCCAGTACTTC; CDR3 protein: CASSSTPSQETQYF
clone size: few; D gene: TRBD1; J gene: TRBJ1-1; V gene: TRBV18; CDR3 length: 14; CDR3 DNA: TGTGCCAGCTCAGGAACAGGGGTCTCAACTGAAGCTTTCTTT; CDR3 protein: CASSGTGVSTEAFF
clone size: NA; D gene: NA; J gene: TRBJ1-2; V gene: TRBV18; CDR3 length: 14; CDR3 DNA: TGTGCCAGCTCCCCTCAAGCGGGGTACTATGGCTACACCTTC; CDR3 protein: CASSPQAGYYGYTF
clone size: NA; D gene: NA; J gene: TRBJ1-2; V gene: TRBV29-1; CDR3 length: 13; CDR3 DNA: TGCAGCGTTCACCCCGGGGAGGGCTATGGCTACACCTTC; CDR3 protein: CSVHPGEGYGYTF
clone size: NA; D gene: TRBD1; J gene: TRBJ1-4; V gene: TRBV5-4; CDR3 length: 17; CDR3 DNA: TGTGCCAGCAGCCCGAGACAGGGAGTAGAAGACAATGAAAAACTGTTTTTT; CDR3 protein: CASSPRQGVEDNEKLFF
clone size: few; D gene: NA; J gene: TRBJ2-5; V gene: TRBV15; CDR3 length: 16; CDR3 DNA: TGTGCCACCAGCAGGGGGGGGGCTGGTTTGGGAGAGACCCAGTACTTC; CDR3 protein: CATSRGGAGLGETQYF
clone size: NA; D gene: TRBD1; J gene: TRBJ2-2; V gene: TRBV5-4; CDR3 length: 16; CDR3 DNA: TGTGCCAGCAGCTTGTGGGACAGGGGGTCCGTCGGGGAGCTGTTTTTT; CDR3 protein: CASSLWDRGSVGELFF
clone size: NA; D gene: NA; J gene: TRBJ2-6; V gene: TRBV2; CDR3 length: 15; CDR3 DNA: TGTGCCAGCAGGGTGGACAGTTCTGGGGCCAACGTCCTGACTTTC; CDR3 protein: CASRVDSSGANVLTF
clone size: NA; D gene: TRBD1; J gene: TRBJ1-5; V gene: TRBV18; CDR3 length: 16; CDR3 DNA: TGTGCCAGCTCATCCACGGGACAGGGTTACAATCAGCCCCAGCATTTT; CDR3 protein: CASSSTGQGYNQPQHF
clone size: NA; D gene: TRBD1; J gene: TRBJ2-1; V gene: TRBV29-1; CDR3 length: 12; CDR3 DNA: TGCAGCGTGGGACAGGAGGGGGGTGAGCAGTTCTTC; CDR3 protein: CSVGQEGGEQFF
clone size: NA; D gene: NA; J gene: TRBJ1-6; V gene: TRBV3-1/TRBV3-2; CDR3 length: 14; CDR3 DNA: TGTGCCAGCAGCCAGGGCCGGGGGACTTCACCCCTCCACTTT; CDR3 protein: CASSQGRGTSPLHF
clone size: NA; D gene: NA; J gene: TRBJ1-1; V gene: TRBV5-1; CDR3 length: 15; CDR3 DNA: TGCGCCAGCAGTTATTCAGGGATTACGAACACTGAAGCTTTCTTT; CDR3 protein: CASSYSGITNTEAFF
clone size: NA; D gene: NA; J gene: TRBJ2-3; V gene: TRBV10-3; CDR3 length: 15; CDR3 DNA: TGTGCCATCAGTGGAATCAGGTCAGACACAGATACGCAGTATTTT; CDR3 protein: CAISGIRSDTDTQYF
clone size: NA; D gene: TRBD1; J gene: TRBJ1-2; V gene: TRBV19; CDR3 length: 15; CDR3 DNA: TGTGCCAGTAGTGGGACAGGGGGGTTGAACTATGGCTACACCTTC; CDR3 protein: CASSGTGGLNYGYTF
clone size: NA; D gene: NA; J gene: TRBJ1-3; V gene: TRBV5-8; CDR3 length: 16; CDR3 DNA: TGTGCCAGCAGCCCCCAGACAAGAAGCTCTGGAAACACCATATATTTT; CDR3 protein: CASSPQTRSSGNTIYF
clone size: NA; D gene: NA; J gene: TRBJ2-7; V gene: TRBV5-5; CDR3 length: 14; CDR3 DNA: TGTGCCAGCAGCCTCCGGGGAATGGCCTACGAGCAGTACTTC; CDR3 protein: CASSLRGMAYEQYF
clone size: few; D gene: NA; J gene: TRBJ2-7; V gene: TRBV2; CDR3 length: 11; CDR3 DNA: TGTGCCAGCAGTGGTTATGACGAGCAGTACTTC; CDR3 protein: CASSGYDEQYF
clone size: NA; D gene: TRBD2; J gene: TRBJ2-3; V gene: TRBV7-9; CDR3 length: 15; CDR3 DNA: TGTGCCAGCAGCGGGGGACTAGCGGGGACAGATACGCAGTATTTT; CDR3 protein: CASSGGLAGTDTQYF
clone size: NA; D gene: TRBD1; J gene: TRBJ2-3; V gene: TRBV29-1; CDR3 length: 13; CDR3 DNA: TGCAGCGGCAGGACAGGCTTCACAGATACGCAGTATTTT; CDR3 protein: CSGRTGFTDTQYF
clone size: NA; D gene: TRBD1; J gene: TRBJ2-1; V gene: TRBV6-5; CDR3 length: 14; CDR3 DNA: TGTGCCAGCAGTTACCCGCGGACAGGGGATGAGCAGTTCTTC; CDR3 protein: CASSYPRTGDEQFF
clone size: NA; D gene: NA; J gene: TRBJ2-7; V gene: TRBV19; CDR3 length: 12; CDR3 DNA: TGTGCCAGTAGTATAGGGGGAGGCGAGCAGTACTTC; CDR3 protein: CASSIGGGEQYF